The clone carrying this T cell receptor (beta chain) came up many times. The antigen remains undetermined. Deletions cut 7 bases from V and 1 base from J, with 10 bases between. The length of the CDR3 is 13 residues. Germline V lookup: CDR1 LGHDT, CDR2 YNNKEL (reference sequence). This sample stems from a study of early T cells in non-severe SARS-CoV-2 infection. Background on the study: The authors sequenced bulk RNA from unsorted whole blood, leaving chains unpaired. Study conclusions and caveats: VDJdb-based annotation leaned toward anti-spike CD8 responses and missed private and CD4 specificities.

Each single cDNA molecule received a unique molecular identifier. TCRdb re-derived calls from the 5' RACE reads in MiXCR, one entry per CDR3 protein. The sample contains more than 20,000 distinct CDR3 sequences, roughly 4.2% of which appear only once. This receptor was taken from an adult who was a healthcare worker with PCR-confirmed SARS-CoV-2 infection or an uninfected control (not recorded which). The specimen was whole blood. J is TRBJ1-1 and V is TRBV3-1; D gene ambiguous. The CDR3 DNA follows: TGTGCCAGCAAGCCTCAAGAGAACACTGAAGCTTTCTTT. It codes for CASKPQENTEAFF.